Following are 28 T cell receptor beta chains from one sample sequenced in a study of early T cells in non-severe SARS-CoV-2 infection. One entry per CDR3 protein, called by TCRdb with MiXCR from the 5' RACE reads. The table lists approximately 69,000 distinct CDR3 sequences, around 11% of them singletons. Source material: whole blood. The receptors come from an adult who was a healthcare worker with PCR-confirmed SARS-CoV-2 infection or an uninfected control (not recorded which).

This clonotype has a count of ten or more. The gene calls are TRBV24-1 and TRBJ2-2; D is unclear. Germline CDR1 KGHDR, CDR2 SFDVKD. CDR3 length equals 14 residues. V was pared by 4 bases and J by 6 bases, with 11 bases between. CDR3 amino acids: CATSDVHKAGELFF. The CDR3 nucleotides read TGTGCCACCAGTGACGTTCACAAGGCCGGGGAGCTGTTTTTT.

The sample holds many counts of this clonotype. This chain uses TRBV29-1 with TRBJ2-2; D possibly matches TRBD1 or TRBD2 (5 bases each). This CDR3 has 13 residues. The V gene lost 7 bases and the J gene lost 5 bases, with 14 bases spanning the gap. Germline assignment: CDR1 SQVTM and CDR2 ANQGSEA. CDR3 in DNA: TGCAGCGCTCGGGGACGGACGACCGGGGAGCTGTTTTTT. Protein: CSARGRTTGELFF.

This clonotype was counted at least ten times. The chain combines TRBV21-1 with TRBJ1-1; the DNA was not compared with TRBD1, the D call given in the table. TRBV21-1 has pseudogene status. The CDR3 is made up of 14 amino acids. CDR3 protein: CASSKGDRNTEAFF. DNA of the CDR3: TGTGCCAGCAGCAAAGGGGACAGGAACACTGAAGCTTTCTTT.

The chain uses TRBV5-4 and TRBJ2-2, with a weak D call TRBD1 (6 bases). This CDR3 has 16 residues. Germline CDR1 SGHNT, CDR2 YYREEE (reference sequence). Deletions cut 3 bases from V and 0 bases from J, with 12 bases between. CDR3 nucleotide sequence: TGTGCCAGCAGCTATGCCGGGACAACGAACACCGGGGAGCTGTTTTTT. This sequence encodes CASSYAGTTNTGELFF.

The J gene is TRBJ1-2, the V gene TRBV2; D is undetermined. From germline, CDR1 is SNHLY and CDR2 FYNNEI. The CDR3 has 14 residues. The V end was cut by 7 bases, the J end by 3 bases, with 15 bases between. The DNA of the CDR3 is TGTGCCAGCACCGCCGGTGGCGGATACTATGGCTACACCTTC. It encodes CASTAGGGYYGYTF.

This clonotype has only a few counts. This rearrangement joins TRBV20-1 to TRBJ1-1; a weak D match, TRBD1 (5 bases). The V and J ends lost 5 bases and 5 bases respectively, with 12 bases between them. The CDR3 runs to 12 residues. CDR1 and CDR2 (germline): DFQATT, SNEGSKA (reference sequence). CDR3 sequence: CSASRDGTEAFF. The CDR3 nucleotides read TGCAGTGCTTCCAGGGATGGGACTGAAGCTTTCTTT.

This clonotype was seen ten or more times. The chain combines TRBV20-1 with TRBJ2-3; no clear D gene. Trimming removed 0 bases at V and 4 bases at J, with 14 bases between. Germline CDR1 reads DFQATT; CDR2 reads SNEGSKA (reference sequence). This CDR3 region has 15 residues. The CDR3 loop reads CSARDPVGGADTQYF. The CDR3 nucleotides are TGCAGTGCTAGAGATCCCGTTGGTGGGGCAGATACGCAGTATTTT.

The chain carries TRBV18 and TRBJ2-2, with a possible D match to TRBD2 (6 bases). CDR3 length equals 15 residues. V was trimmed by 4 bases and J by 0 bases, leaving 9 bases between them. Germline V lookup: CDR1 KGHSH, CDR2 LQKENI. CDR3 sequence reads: CASSRDWANTGELFF. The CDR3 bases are TGTGCCAGCTCACGGGACTGGGCGAACACCGGGGAGCTGTTTTTT.

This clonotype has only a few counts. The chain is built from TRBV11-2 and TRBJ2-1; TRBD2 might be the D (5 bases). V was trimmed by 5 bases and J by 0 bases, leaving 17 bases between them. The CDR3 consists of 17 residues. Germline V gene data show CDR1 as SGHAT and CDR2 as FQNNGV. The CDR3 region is CASSQRFSGSSYNEQFF. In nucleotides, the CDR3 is TGTGCCAGCAGCCAGCGTTTCTCGGGGAGCTCCTACAATGAGCAGTTCTTC.

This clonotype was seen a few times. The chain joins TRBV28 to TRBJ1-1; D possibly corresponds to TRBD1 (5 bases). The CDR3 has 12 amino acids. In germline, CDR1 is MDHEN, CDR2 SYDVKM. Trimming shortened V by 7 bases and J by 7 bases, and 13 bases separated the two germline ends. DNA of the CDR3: TGTGCCAGCATGAGACAGATTCGTGAAGCTTTCTTT. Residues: CASMRQIREAFF. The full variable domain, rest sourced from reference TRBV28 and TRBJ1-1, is DVKVTQSSRYLVKRTGEKVFLECVQDMDHENMFWYRQDPGLGLRLIYFSYDVKMKEKGDIPEGYSVSREKKERFSLILESASTNQTSMYLCASMRQIREAFFGQGTRLTVV.

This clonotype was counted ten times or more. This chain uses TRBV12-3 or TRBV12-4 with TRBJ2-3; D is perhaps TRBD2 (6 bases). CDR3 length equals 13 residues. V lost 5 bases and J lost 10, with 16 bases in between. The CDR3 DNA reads TGTGCCAGCAGTCAAAGGGAGGAAAGTGCGCAGTATTTT. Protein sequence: CASSQREESAQYF.

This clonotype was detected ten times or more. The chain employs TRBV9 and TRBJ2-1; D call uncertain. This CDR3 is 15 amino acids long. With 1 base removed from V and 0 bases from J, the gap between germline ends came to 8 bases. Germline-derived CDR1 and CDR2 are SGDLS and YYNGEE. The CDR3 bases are TGTGCCAGCAGCGTACAGAGTAACTCCTACAATGAGCAGTTCTTC. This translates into CASSVQSNSYNEQFF.

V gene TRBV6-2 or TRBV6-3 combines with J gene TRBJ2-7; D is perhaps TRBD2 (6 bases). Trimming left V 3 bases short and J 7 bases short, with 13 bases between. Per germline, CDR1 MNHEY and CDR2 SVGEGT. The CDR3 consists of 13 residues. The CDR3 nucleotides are TGTGCCAGCAGTTATGCGGGGTATCAGGAGCAGTACTTC. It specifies CASSYAGYQEQYF.

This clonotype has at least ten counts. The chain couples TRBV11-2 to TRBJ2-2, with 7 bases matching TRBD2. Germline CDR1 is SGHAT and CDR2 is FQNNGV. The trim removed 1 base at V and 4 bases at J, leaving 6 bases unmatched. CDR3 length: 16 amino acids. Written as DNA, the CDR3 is TGTGCCAGCAGCTTAGGCGGGAGAGGCGTCACCGGGGAGCTGTTTTTT. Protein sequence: CASSLGGRGVTGELFF.

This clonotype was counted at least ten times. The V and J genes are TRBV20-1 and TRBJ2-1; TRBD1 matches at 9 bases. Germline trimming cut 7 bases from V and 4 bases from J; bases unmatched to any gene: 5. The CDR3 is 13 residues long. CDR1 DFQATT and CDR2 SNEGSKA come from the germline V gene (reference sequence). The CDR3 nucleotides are TGCAGTGGCGGACAGGGGATATACAATGAGCAGTTCTTC. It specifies CSGGQGIYNEQFF.

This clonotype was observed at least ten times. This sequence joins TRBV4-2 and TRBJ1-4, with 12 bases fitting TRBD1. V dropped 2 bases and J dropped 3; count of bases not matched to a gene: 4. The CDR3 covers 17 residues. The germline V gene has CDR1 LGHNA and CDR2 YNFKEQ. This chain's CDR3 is CASSQSGQGAPNEKLFF. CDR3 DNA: TGTGCCAGCAGCCAATCGGGACAGGGGGCCCCTAATGAAAAACTGTTTTTT.

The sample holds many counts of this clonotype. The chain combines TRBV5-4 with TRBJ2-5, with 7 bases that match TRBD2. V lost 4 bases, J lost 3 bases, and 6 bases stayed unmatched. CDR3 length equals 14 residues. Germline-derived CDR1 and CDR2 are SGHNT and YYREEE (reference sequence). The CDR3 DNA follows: TGTGCCAGCAGCCTGCCGGGGGGTAAAGAGACCCAGTACTTC. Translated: CASSLPGGKETQYF.

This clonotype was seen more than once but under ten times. CDR3 sequence (DNA): TGTGCCAGCAGCCCCGGATCTGCGAGAAACACCATATATTTT. As protein: CASSPGSARNTIYF. V usage is TRBV9 and J usage is TRBJ1-3; D is undetermined. There are 14 residues in the CDR3. Germline CDR1 reads SGDLS; CDR2 reads YYNGEE. The V end was cut by 4 bases, the J end by 5 bases, with 13 bases between.

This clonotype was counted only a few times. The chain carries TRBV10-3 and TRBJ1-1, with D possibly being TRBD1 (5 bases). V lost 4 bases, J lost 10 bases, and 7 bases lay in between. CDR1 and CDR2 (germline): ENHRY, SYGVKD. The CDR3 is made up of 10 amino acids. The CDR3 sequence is CAISVGAAFF. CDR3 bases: TGTGCCATCAGTGTAGGGGCAGCTTTCTTT.

CDR3 amino acids: CASSGRAGVTQYF. CDR3 nucleotides: TGTGCCAGCAGCGGCCGAGCGGGGGTTACGCAGTATTTT. V is TRBV3-1 and J is TRBJ2-3; 8 bases are a match to TRBD2. This CDR3 comprises 13 residues. CDR1 and CDR2 from the germline V gene are LGHDT and YNNKEL (reference sequence). Trimming cost V 5 bases and J 8 bases; bases outside gene matches: 6.

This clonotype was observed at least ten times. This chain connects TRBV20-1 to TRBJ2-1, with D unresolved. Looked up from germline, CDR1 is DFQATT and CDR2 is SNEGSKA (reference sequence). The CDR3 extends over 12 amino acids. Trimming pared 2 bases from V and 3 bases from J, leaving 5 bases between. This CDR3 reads CSARFSYNEQFF. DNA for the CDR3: TGCAGTGCTAGATTCAGCTACAATGAGCAGTTCTTC.

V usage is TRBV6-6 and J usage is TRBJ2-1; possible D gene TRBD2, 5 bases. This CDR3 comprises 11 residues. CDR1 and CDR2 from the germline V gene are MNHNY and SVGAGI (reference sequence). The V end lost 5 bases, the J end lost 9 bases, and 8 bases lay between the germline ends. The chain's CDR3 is CASSDRGEQFF. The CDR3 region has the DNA TGTGCCAGCAGTGACCGGGGTGAGCAGTTCTTC.

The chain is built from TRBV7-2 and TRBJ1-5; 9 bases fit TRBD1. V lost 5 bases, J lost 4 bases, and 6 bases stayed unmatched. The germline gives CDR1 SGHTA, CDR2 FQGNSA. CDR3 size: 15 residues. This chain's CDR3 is CASSIGTGRNQPQHF. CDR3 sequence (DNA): TGTGCCAGCAGCATCGGGACAGGGCGTAATCAGCCCCAGCATTTT.

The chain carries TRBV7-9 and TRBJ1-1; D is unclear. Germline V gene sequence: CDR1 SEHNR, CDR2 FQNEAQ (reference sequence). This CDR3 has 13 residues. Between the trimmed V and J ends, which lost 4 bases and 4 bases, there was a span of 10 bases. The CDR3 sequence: CASSSPRSTEAFF. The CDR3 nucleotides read TGTGCCAGCAGCTCCCCTAGGAGCACTGAAGCTTTCTTT.

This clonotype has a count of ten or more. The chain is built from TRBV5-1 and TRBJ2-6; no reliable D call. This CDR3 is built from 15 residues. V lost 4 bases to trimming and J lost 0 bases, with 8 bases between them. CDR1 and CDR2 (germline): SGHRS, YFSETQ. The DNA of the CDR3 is TGCGCCAGCAGCCCAGACACCTCTGGGGCCAACGTCCTGACTTTC. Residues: CASSPDTSGANVLTF.

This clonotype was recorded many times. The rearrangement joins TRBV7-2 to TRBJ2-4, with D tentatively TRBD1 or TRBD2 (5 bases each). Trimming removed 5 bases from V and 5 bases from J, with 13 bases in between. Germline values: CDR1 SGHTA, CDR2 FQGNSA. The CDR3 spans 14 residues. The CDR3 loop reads CASSLRRGENIQYF. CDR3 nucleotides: TGTGCCAGCAGCCTCCGAAGGGGAGAAAACATTCAGTACTTC. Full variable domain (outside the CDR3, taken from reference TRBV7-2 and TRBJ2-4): GAGVSQSPSNKVTEKGKDVELRCDPISGHTALYWYRQSLGQGLEFLIYFQGNSAPDKSGLPSDRFSAERTGGSVSTLTIQRTQQEDSAVYLCASSLRRGENIQYFGAGTRLSVL.

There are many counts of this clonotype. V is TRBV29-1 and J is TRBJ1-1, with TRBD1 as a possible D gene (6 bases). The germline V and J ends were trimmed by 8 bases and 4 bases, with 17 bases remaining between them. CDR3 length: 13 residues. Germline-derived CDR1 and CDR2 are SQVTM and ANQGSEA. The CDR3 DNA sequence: TGCAGCTTAACAGGGCGAGTGGGCACTGAAGCTTTCTTT. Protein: CSLTGRVGTEAFF.

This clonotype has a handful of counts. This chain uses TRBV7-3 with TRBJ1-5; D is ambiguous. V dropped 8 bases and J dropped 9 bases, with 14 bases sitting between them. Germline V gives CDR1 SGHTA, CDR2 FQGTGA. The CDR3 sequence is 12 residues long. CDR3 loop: CASWTPGVPQHF. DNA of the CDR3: TGTGCCAGCTGGACCCCCGGGGTGCCCCAGCATTTT.